A single sample is the source of the 10 T cell receptor beta chains below, sequenced in a study of identical twins. MiXCR, run by TCRdb on the 5' RACE reads, gives a single entry per CDR3 protein. The repertoire holds hundreds of thousands of distinct CDR3 sequences, 15% to 20% seen once, with around 13% in the top ten. The same specimen was also included in a second study, on T cells expressing NK-cell markers.

The sequenced sample consisted of PBMCs. The source is a young woman in good health.

This clonotype was observed a handful of times. CDR3 region: CSAARTSRRSETQYF. The CDR3, as DNA: TGCAGTGCAGCGCGGACTAGCCGGAGGAGCGAGACCCAGTACTTC. This rearrangement joins TRBV20-1 to TRBJ2-5, with 8 bases identical to TRBD2. Germline V gene sequence: CDR1 DFQATT, CDR2 SNEGSKA (reference sequence). The CDR3 consists of 15 residues. V dropped 6 bases and J dropped 5; count of bases not matched to a gene: 14.

This clonotype occurred many times. The rearrangement joins TRBV20-1 to TRBJ2-1, with D unresolved. V was shortened by 5 bases and J by 7 bases, with 18 bases between the two germline ends. The CDR3 has 14 amino acids. The germline gives CDR1 DFQATT, CDR2 SNEGSKA (reference sequence). The CDR3 DNA sequence: TGCAGTGCTCCCTCCCTAATGCGGCTAAATGAGCAGTTCTTC. Translating it yields CSAPSLMRLNEQFF.

This clonotype was picked up a small number of times. This chain uses TRBV28 with TRBJ2-1; 10 bases fit TRBD1. The CDR3 consists of 13 residues. Germline-derived CDR1 and CDR2 are MDHEN and SYDVKM. With 6 bases clipped from V and 7 bases from J, the junction kept 3 bases outside the gene matches. The CDR3 spells CASRTGGLNEQFF. The DNA of the CDR3 is TGTGCCAGCAGGACAGGGGGCTTAAATGAGCAGTTCTTC.

This clonotype was recorded a few times. The chain uses TRBV11-2 and TRBJ2-5; D is possibly TRBD1 (6 bases). Germline CDR1 is SGHAT and CDR2 is FQNNGV. The CDR3 consists of 14 residues. V was clipped by 4 bases and J by 2 bases, with 11 bases between them. The CDR3 bases are TGTGCCAGCAGCTCCCTGGGGACACAAGAGACCCAGTACTTC. Protein: CASSSLGTQETQYF.

This clonotype was found many times. The chain is built from TRBV10-3 and TRBJ1-2; unclear D gene. The CDR3 length is 12 residues. V shed 2 bases and J shed 7 bases, with 8 bases lying between them. Germline CDR1 reads ENHRY; CDR2 reads SYGVKD. In DNA, the CDR3 is TGTGCCATCAGTGAGGGGAGTGGTGGCTACACCTTC. Encoded protein: CAISEGSGGYTF.

V gene TRBV18 combines with J gene TRBJ2-1, with 9 bases fitting TRBD2. The V gene end was trimmed by 0 bases and the J gene end by 2 bases; junction bases not matched to a gene: 2. Germline V gives CDR1 KGHSH, CDR2 LQKENI. The CDR3 spans 16 residues. CDR3 nucleotides: TGTGCCAGCTCACCACCGGAGCGGGGGGCCTACAATGAGCAGTTCTTC. Amino acids: CASSPPERGAYNEQFF.

This clonotype was seen a handful of times. The J gene is TRBJ1-1, the V gene TRBV2; tentatively, D is TRBD1 (5 bases). This CDR3 spans 14 amino acids. V gave up 6 bases and J gave up 4 bases, with 15 bases separating them. Germline CDR1 SNHLY, CDR2 FYNNEI. The CDR3 sequence is CASRVTATFTEAFF. CDR3 coding DNA: TGTGCCAGCAGGGTGACAGCAACCTTCACTGAAGCTTTCTTT.

This clonotype was detected a few times. The V and J genes are TRBV10-1 and TRBJ2-1; the match to TRBD2 covers 13 bases. Germline V gives CDR1 WNHNN, CDR2 SYGVQD (reference sequence). CDR3 length: 15 amino acids. After removal of 6 bases from V and 12 bases from J, the junction contained 11 bases not matched to a gene. The CDR3 bases are TGCGCCAGCAGCCCCGGACTAGCGGGAGTAGGATTGCAGTTCTTC. Translated, it gives CASSPGLAGVGLQFF.

The chain recombines TRBV30 with TRBJ1-2, with D tentatively TRBD1 (5 bases). This CDR3 comprises 12 residues. Germline V gene lookup returns CDR1 GTSNPN and CDR2 SVGIG (reference sequence). Trimming removed 3 bases from V and 4 bases from J, with 9 bases in between. The CDR3 region has the DNA TGTGCCTGGAGACTAAGGGGCTATGGCTACACCTTC. Its translation is CAWRLRGYGYTF.

This clonotype was seen a handful of times. The chain has TRBV29-1 and TRBJ2-1, with TRBD1 identical over 7 bases. Germline lookup yields CDR1 SQVTM and CDR2 ANQGSEA. This CDR3 has 16 residues. V shed 7 bases and J 0 bases; nucleotides not matched to a gene: 12. CDR3 in DNA: TGCAGCGCCCAAGGGGGCGGTCGAAGCTCCTACAATGAGCAGTTCTTC. Translation gives CSAQGGGRSSYNEQFF.